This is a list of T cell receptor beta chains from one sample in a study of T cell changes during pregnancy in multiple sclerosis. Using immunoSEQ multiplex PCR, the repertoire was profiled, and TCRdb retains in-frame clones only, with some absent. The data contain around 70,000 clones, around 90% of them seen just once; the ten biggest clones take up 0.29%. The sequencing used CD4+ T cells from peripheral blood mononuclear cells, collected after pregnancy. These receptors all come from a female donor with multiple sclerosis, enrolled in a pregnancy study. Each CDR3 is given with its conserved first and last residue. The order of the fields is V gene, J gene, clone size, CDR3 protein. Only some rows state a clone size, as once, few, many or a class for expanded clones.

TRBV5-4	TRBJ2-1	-	CADPLRGEQFF
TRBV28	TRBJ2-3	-	CASRPSISVTSTDTQYF
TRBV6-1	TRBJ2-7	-	CATDRGHEQYF
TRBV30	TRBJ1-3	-	CAWSPSGGNTIYF
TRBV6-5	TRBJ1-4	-	CASRSWTVEKLFF
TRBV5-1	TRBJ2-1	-	CASSPGLAGSYNEQFF
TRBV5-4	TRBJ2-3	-	CASSLGQREIPDTQYF
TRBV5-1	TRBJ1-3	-	CASSSNLQGRGNTIYF
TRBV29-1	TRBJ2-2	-	CSVGVASASRELFF
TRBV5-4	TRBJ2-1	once	CASTGTSGRGGHEQFF
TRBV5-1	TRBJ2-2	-	CASSPTSMGNTGELFF
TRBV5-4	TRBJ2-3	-	CASSPSGGGRDTQYF
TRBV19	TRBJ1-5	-	CASSEGVGQPQHF
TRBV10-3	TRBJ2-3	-	CAIRWGTGGAGDTQYF
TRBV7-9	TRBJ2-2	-	CASSSGLSNTGELFF
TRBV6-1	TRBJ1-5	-	CASRTYDDQPQHF
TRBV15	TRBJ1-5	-	CATSRDMGQGSNQPQHF
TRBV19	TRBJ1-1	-	CASSVRQRNVREAFF
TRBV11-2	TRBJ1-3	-	CASSLDQGFGNTIYF
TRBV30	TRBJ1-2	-	CAWSVNRGGYGYTF
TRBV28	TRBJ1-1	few	CASRLGQRTEAFF
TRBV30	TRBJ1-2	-	CAWRLGVGGYTF
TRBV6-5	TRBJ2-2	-	CASRIYRNTGELFF
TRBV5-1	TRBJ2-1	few	CASREGAGRAYNEQFF
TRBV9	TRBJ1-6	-	CASSAGGFDSPLHF
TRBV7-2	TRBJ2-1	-	CASSPRLAGRDEQFF
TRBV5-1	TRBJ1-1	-	CASRRTGGVNTEAFF
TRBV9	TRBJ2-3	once	CASSVAVNTDTQYF
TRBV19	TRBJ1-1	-	CASSVAGDGTEAFF
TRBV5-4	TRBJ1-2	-	CASSPGTGLYGYTF
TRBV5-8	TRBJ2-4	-	CASSLARVTKTKNIQYF
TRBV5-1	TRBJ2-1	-	CASSLATSGSPDEQFF
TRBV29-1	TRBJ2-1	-	CSVVGGSSYNEQFF
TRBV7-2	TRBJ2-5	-	CASSLDRGLTGTQYF
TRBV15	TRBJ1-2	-	CATSARQGAGYGYTF
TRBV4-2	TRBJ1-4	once	CASSQAGGDGNEKLFF
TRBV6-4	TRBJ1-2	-	CASRPFTGESYGYTF
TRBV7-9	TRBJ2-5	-	CASSSPSGRETQYF
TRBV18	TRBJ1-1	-	CASSPEQSNTEAFF
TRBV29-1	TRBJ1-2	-	CSVVGGANGYTF
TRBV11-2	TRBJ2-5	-	CASSLAGWQETQYF
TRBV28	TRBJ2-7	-	CASTLGDRTYEQYF
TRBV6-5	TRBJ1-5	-	CASRGMGQLNQPQHF
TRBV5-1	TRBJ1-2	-	CASNSGTGTYGYTF
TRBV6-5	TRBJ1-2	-	CASGKQGNYGYTF
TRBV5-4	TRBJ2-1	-	CASSLQGYDEQFF
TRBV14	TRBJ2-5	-	CASSQGALVRGGTQYF
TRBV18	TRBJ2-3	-	CASSQTGGMRTDTQYF
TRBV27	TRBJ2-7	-	CASSGAGLAGRPYEQYF
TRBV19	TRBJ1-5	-	CASSINERNNQPQHF
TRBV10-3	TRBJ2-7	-	CAIKNTTGSYEQYF
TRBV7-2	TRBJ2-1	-	CASSLRIRGGNEQFF